This T cell receptor beta chain was sequenced for a study of T-cell reconstitution after alpha-beta-depleted transplantation in children. Notes on the study in general: Newly produced T cells mostly provided counts and TCRbeta diversity after one year, as hyperexpanded clones declined. Surviving recipient T cells and intrathymic progenitors accounted for some patients' high TCRbeta diversity at day 60. Several hundred expanded graft clones reportedly gave rise to the alpha-beta T cells present about two months after transplant.

Of note for this clonotype: Its antigen is undetermined.

The V gene lost 3 bases and the J gene lost 6 bases, with 14 bases spanning the gap. Germline CDR1 and CDR2: DFQATT and SNEGSKA (reference sequence). This CDR3 comprises 13 residues. During its preparation, the TCRbeta library received unique molecular identifiers. In TCRdb, the PCR reads were re-called with MiXCR into one record per CDR3 protein. The repertoire holds about 400,000 distinct CDR3 sequences, around 15% seen once, with about 32% in the top ten. The rearrangement uses TRBV20-1 and TRBJ2-5; D remains ambiguous. The TCR was taken from a boy less than two years old who had a stem cell transplant for Wiskott-Aldrich syndrome, so the T cells may come from the graft donor. This sample comprised PBMCs, mostly from graft donor cells, obtained 360 days after TCRalphabeta/CD19-depleted stem cell transplant. CDR3 DNA sequence: TGCAGTGCTAGTCTGAATCCCCCGCAGACCCAGTACTTC. It codes for CSASLNPPQTQYF.